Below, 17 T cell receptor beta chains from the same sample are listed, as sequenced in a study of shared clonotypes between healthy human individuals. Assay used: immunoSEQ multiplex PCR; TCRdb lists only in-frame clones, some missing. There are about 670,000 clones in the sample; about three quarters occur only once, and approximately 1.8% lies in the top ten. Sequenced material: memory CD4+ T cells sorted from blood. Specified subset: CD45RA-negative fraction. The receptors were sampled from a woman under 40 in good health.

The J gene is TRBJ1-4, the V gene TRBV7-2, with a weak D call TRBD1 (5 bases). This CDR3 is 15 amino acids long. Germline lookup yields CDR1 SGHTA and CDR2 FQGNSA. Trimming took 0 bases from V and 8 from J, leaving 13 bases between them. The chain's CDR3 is CASSLAGVDGEKLFF. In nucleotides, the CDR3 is TGTGCCAGCAGCTTAGCGGGGGTAGATGGGGAAAAACTGTTTTTT.

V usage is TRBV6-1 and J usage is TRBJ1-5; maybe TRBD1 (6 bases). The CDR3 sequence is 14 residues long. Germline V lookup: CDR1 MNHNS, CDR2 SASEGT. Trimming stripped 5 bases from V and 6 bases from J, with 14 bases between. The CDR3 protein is CASSNEQGSQPQHF. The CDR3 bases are TGTGCCAGCAGTAATGAACAGGGCTCTCAGCCCCAGCATTTT.

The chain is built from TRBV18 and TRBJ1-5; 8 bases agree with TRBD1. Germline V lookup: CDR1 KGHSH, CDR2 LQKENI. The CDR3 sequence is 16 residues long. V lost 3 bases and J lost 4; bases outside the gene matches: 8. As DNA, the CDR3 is TGTGCCAGCTCACCCAACGCAGGGGGCGGTAATCAGCCCCAGCATTTT. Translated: CASSPNAGGGNQPQHF.

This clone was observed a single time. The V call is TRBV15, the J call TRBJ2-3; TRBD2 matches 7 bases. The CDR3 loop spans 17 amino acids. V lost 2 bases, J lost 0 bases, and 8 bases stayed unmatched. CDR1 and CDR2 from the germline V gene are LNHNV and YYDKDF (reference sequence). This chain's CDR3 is CATSRPVVGGSTDTQYF. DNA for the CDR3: TGTGCCACCAGCAGACCGGTTGTGGGAGGGAGCACAGATACGCAGTATTTT. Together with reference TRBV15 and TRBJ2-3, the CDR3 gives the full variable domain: DAMVIQNPRYQVTQFGKPVTLSCSQTLNHNVMYWYQQKSSQAPKLLFHYYDKDFNNEADTPDNFQSRRPNTSFCFLDIRSPGLGDTAMYLCATSRPVVGGSTDTQYFGPGTRLTVL.

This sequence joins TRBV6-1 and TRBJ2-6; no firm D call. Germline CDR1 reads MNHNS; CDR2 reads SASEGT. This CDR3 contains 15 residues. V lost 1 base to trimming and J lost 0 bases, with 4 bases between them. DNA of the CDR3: TGTGCCAGCAGTGAAGAACTCTCTGGGGCCAACGTCCTGACTTTC. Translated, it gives CASSEELSGANVLTF.

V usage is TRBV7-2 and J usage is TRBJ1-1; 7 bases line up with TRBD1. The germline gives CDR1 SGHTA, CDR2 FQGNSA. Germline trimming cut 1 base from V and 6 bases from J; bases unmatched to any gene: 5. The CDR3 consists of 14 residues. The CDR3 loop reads CASSLGRDSAEAFF. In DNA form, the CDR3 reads TGTGCCAGCAGCTTAGGTCGGGACAGCGCTGAAGCTTTCTTT.

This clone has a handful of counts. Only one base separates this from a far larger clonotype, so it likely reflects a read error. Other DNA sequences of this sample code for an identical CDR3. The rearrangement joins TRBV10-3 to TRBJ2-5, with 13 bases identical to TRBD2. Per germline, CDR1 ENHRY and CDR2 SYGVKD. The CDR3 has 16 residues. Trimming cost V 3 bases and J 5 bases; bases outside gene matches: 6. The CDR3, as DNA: TGTGCCATCAGTGAACTAGCGGGAGGGCCTTATGAGACCCAGTACTTC. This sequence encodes CAISELAGGPYETQYF.

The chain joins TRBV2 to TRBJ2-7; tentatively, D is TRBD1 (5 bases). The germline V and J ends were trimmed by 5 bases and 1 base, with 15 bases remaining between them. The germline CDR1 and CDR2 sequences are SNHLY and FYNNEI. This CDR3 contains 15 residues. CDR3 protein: CASSPRQTGSYEQYF. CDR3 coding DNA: TGTGCCAGCAGTCCGCGCCAAACAGGTTCCTACGAGCAGTACTTC.

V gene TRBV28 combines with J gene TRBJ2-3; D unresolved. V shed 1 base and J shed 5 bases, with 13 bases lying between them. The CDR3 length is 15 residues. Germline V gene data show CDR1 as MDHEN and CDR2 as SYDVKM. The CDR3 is CASSLLSPSIDTQYF. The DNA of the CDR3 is TGTGCCAGCAGTTTATTAAGTCCTAGTATAGATACGCAGTATTTT.

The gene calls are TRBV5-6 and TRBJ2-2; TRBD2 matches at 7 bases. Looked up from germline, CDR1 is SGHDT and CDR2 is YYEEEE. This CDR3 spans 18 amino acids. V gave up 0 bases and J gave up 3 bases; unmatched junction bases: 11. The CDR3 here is CASSLGLARFLDTGELFF. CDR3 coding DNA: TGTGCCAGCAGCTTGGGACTAGCCCGATTTTTGGACACCGGGGAGCTGTTTTTT.

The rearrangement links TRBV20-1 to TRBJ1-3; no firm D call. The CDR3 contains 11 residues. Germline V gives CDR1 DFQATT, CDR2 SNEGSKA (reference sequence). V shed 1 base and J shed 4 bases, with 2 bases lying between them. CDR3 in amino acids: CSARVGNTIYF. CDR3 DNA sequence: TGCAGTGCTAGAGTGGGAAACACCATATATTTT.

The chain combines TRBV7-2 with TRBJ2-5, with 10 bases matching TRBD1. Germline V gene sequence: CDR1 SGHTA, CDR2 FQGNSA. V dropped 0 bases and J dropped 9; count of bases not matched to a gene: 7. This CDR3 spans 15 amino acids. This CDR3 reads CASSLAGGQGGAQYF. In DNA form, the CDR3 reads TGTGCCAGCAGCTTAGCCGGCGGACAGGGGGGAGCCCAGTACTTC.

As DNA, the CDR3 is TGTGCCAGCAGTCGAGGACTAGCGGGAGGCTCCTACAATGAGCAGTTCTTC. It codes for CASSRGLAGGSYNEQFF. The V call is TRBV2, the J call TRBJ2-1; 14 bases agree with TRBD2. This CDR3 has 17 amino acids. Germline CDR1 SNHLY, CDR2 FYNNEI. After removal of 5 bases from V and 0 bases from J, the junction contained 3 bases not matched to a gene.

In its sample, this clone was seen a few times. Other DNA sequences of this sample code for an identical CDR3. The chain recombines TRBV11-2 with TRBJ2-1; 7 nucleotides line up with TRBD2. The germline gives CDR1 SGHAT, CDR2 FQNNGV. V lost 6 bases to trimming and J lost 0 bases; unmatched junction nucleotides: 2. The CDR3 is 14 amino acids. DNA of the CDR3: TGTGCCAGCAGTAGCGGGCCCTCCTACAATGAGCAGTTCTTC. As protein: CASSSGPSYNEQFF. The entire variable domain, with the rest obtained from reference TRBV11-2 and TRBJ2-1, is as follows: EAGVAQSPRYKIIEKRQSVAFWCNPISGHATLYWYQQILGQGPKLLIQFQNNGVVDDSQLPKDRFSAERLKGVDSTLKIQPAKLEDSAVYLCASSSGPSYNEQFFGPGTRLTVL.

The CDR3 region has the DNA TGTGCCAGCAGCTTAGCGGGGTACAAGAGCTCTGGAAACACCATATATTTT. Translating it yields CASSLAGYKSSGNTIYF. J is TRBJ1-3 and V is TRBV7-9; no reliable D call. The germline V gene has CDR1 SEHNR and CDR2 FQNEAQ (reference sequence). Trimming left V 0 bases short and J 0 bases short, with 12 bases between. The CDR3 is 17 residues long.

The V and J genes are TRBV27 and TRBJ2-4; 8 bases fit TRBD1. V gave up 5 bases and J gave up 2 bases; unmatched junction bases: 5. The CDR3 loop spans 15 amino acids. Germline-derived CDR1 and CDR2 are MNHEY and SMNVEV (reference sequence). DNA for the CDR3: TGTGCCAGCAGTCCATGGACAGGGCCCAAAAACATTCAGTACTTC. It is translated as CASSPWTGPKNIQYF.

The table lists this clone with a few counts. In DNA form, the CDR3 reads TGTGCCATCAGTGACAGGGGAATTAATGAAAAACTGTTTTTT. Translated: CAISDRGINEKLFF. The rearrangement uses TRBV10-3 and TRBJ1-4, with a possible D match to TRBD1 (6 bases). Germline V gene lookup returns CDR1 ENHRY and CDR2 SYGVKD. Trimming stripped 3 bases from V and 4 bases from J, with 9 bases between. The CDR3 spans 14 residues.